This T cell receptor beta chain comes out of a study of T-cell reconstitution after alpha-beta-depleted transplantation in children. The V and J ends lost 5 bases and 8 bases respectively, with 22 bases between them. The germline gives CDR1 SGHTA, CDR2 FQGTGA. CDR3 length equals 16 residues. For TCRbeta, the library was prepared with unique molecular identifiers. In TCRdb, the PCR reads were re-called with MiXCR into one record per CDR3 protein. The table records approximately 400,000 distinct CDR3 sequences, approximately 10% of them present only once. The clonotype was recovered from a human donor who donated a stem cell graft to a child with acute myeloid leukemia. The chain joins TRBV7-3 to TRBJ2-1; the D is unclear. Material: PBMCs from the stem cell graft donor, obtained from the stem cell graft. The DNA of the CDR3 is TGTGCCAGCAGCCGTTTCGGTGGTCCCGTGGCGGATGAGCAGTTCTTC. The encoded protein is CASSRFGGPVADEQFF.